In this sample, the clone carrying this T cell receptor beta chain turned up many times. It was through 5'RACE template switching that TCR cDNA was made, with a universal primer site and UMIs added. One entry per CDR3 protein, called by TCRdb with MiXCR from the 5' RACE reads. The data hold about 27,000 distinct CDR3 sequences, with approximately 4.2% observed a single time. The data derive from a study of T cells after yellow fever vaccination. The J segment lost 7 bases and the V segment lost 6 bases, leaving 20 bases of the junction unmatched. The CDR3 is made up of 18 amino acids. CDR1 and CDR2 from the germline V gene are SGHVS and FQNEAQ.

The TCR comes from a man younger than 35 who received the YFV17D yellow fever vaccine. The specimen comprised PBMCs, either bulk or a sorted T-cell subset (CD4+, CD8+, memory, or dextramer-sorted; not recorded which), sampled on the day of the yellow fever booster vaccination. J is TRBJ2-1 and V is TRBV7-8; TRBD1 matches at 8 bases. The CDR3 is CASRQKPQGAPIENEQFF. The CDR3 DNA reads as TGTGCCAGCAGACAAAAGCCCCAGGGGGCACCAATAGAGAATGAGCAGTTCTTC.